These T cell receptor beta chains were read from a single sample in a study of blood T cell repertoires in COVID-19. Method: immunoSEQ multiplex PCR; TCRdb's copy keeps in-frame clones and lacks some. The sample has over 250,000 clones; about 88% are singletons. The sequenced material came from PBMCs or T cells enriched from blood (not recorded which). These receptors all stem from a man aged 60 to 69 who had recovered from COVID-19. Both conserved end residues are part of each CDR3. The D gene is left open where the match is weak. Only part of the rows carry a size: once, few, many, or a class if the clone is expanded.

clone size,D gene,V gene,J gene,CDR3 DNA,CDR3 protein
.,TRBD1,TRBV27,TRBJ1-2,TGTGCCAGCAGTTCCTACCTTAGACAGGGGGAGGACTATGGCTACACCTTC,CASSSYLRQGEDYGYTF
.,TRBD1,TRBV5-4,TRBJ2-7,TGTGCCAGCAGCTTGGTGGGACAGTCCTACGAGCAGTACTTC,CASSLVGQSYEQYF
.,.,TRBV5-1,TRBJ1-1,TGCGCCAGCAGCTTGGGGAGGTCGGGCACTGAAGCTTTCTTT,CASSLGRSGTEAFF
.,.,TRBV7-2,TRBJ1-1,TGTGCCAGCAGCTTAGTCGCGGGCACTGAAGCTTTCTTT,CASSLVAGTEAFF
.,.,TRBV10-3,TRBJ2-7,TGTGCCACCGAGGACATAACCCCCTACGAGCAGTACTTC,CATEDITPYEQYF
.,.,TRBV7-9,TRBJ1-1,TGTGCCAGCAGCTTAGCCGAACCTGCCTATGAAGCTTTCTTT,CASSLAEPAYEAFF
.,.,TRBV27,TRBJ1-2,TGTGCCAGCAGTCCTCAGGGTGACTATGGCTACACCTTC,CASSPQGDYGYTF
few,.,TRBV7-2,TRBJ2-3,TGTGCCAGCAGCCCGCAGGGACTGACCACAGATACGCAGTATTTT,CASSPQGLTTDTQYF
.,TRBD1,TRBV13,TRBJ1-1,TGTGCCAGCAGCTTAGGACCAGGGGGGAACACTGAAGCTTTCTTT,CASSLGPGGNTEAFF
.,.,TRBV7-8,TRBJ2-2,TGTGCCAGCAGCTTCGGACACCCTAACACCGGGGAGCTGTTTTTT,CASSFGHPNTGELFF
.,TRBD1,TRBV11-3,TRBJ2-3,TGTGCCAGCAGGAAGGGACAGGATTCGGATACGCAGTATTTT,CASRKGQDSDTQYF
.,.,TRBV4-3,TRBJ1-1,TGCGCCAGCAGCCTGACAGTAAACACTGAAGCTTTCTTT,CASSLTVNTEAFF
.,.,TRBV5-4,TRBJ2-3,TGTGCCAGCAGCTTGGAAGTGGCAGGGGCGGATACGCAGTATTTT,CASSLEVAGADTQYF
.,.,TRBV7-2,TRBJ2-1,TGTGCCAGCAGCTTAATGAGGGCCCACAATGAGCAGTTCTTC,CASSLMRAHNEQFF
.,TRBD2,TRBV6-1,TRBJ2-7,TGTGCCAGCAGTGTAACCGACTTTAGCGGGAGGATCCACGAGCAGTACTTC,CASSVTDFSGRIHEQYF
.,TRBD2,TRBV5-1,TRBJ2-1,TGCGCCAGCAGCACTAGCGGGACAAGCTCCTACAATGAGCAGTTCTTC,CASSTSGTSSYNEQFF
.,.,TRBV4-2,TRBJ2-5,TGTGCCAGCAGCCAAGCAGGGGCGGCGGAGACCCAGTACTTC,CASSQAGAAETQYF
.,TRBD2,TRBV5-1,TRBJ2-2,TGCGCCAGCAGCTTGGTTGCTAGCGGGGGTCGAACCGGGGAGCTGTTTTTT,CASSLVASGGRTGELFF
.,TRBD1,TRBV5-6,TRBJ1-5,TGTGCCAGCAGCCTTAGTCCGCGAACAGGGGGCGAAGATTTT,CASSLSPRTGGEDF
few,TRBD1,TRBV5-6,TRBJ2-7,TGTGCCAGCAGCCGGCAGGGGACAGGGCGAATCTACGAGCAGTACTTC,CASSRQGTGRIYEQYF
.,.,TRBV7-9,TRBJ1-6,TGTGCCAGCAGAGCCAGCAGGCCTAATTCACCCCTCCACTTT,CASRASRPNSPLHF
.,TRBD1,TRBV11-2,TRBJ2-7,TGTGCCAGCAGCTTAGGACAGGGGATGGGGGAGCAGTACTTC,CASSLGQGMGEQYF
.,TRBD1,TRBV15,TRBJ2-7,TGTGCCACCAGCAGAGACAGGGGGAACTACGAGCAGTACTTC,CATSRDRGNYEQYF
.,TRBD2,TRBV2,TRBJ2-1,TGTGCCAGGGGACTAGCGGATGTATTGGGTTCCTACAATGAGCAGTTCTTC,CARGLADVLGSYNEQFF
.,TRBD2,TRBV5-1,TRBJ2-7,TGCGCCAGCAGCTTGGGCCCTAGCGGGGCGTACGAGCAGTACTTC,CASSLGPSGAYEQYF
.,.,TRBV27,TRBJ2-4,TGTGCCAGCAGTTTAGGCAGGGGAGGGAACATTCAGTACTTC,CASSLGRGGNIQYF
.,.,TRBV7-9,TRBJ2-3,TGTGCCAGCAGCTCCCCTTGGAGGGCGGACGAGAGCACAGATACGCAGTATTTT,CASSSPWRADESTDTQYF
.,.,TRBV5-6,TRBJ2-3,TGTGCCAGCAGCTTGACCCGAGGCAGTCCGGATACGCAGTATTTT,CASSLTRGSPDTQYF
medium-sized,TRBD1,TRBV7-3,TRBJ2-6,TGTGCCAGCAGCGATCGAGACAGGGGGATAAATGGGGCCAACGTCCTGACTTTC,CASSDRDRGINGANVLTF
.,.,TRBV18,TRBJ1-1,TGTGCCAGCTCACCCCCCTGGGCAGATCTGAACACTGAAGCTTTCTTT,CASSPPWADLNTEAFF
.,TRBD1,TRBV7-8,TRBJ1-4,TGTGCCAGCAGCCGAGACAGGGTCCCTCGCACTAATGAAAAACTGTTTTTT,CASSRDRVPRTNEKLFF
.,.,TRBV19,TRBJ2-4,TGTGCCAGTACTTCAGGGGCGGCTCAAAACATTCAGTACTTC,CASTSGAAQNIQYF
.,TRBD2,TRBV7-9,TRBJ2-7,TGTGCCAGCAGCCAGACTAGCGGAGCCTACGAGCAGTACTTC,CASSQTSGAYEQYF
.,.,TRBV9,TRBJ1-1,TGTGCCAGCAGTGACAGTGGGGCCGCGAACACTGAAGCTTTCTTT,CASSDSGAANTEAFF
once,.,TRBV14,TRBJ1-5,TGTGCCAGCAGCCACGCAGGGGACCCCAATCAGCCCCAGCATTTT,CASSHAGDPNQPQHF
.,TRBD1,TRBV30,TRBJ2-7,TGTGCCTGGAGTAGGGACAGTACCTACGAGCAGTACTTC,CAWSRDSTYEQYF
.,TRBD1,TRBV9,TRBJ1-1,TGTGCCAGCAGCGCGGGGGGACAGGCCAAGGAAGCTTTCTTT,CASSAGGQAKEAFF
.,.,TRBV5-4,TRBJ1-6,TGTGCCAGCAGTTTGGACCCCAGGACAGCCTATAATTCACCCCTCCACTTT,CASSLDPRTAYNSPLHF
.,TRBD2,TRBV12-5,TRBJ2-7,TGTGCTAGTGCGGGACTAGCGGGATGGTACGAGCAGTACTTC,CASAGLAGWYEQYF
.,.,TRBV30,TRBJ1-2,TGTGCCTGGAACAAGATTGCGAGCAGGGCGAGAAACTATGGCTACACCTTC,CAWNKIASRARNYGYTF
.,.,TRBV30,TRBJ1-1,TGTGCCTGCCAAGAGGGGGGCGGGAGCACTGAAGCTTTCTTT,CACQEGGGSTEAFF
.,.,TRBV6-2/TRBV6-3,TRBJ2-5,TGTGCCAGCAGTTACGTGGCTAGGCAAGAGACCCAGTACTTC,CASSYVARQETQYF
.,TRBD1,TRBV28,TRBJ1-4,TGTGCCAGCAGCAGCCCCGGGACAGTTATAGAAAAACTGTTTTTT,CASSSPGTVIEKLFF
few,.,TRBV12-3/TRBV12-4,TRBJ2-5,TGTGCCAGCAGGTCCGGTACAGAGACCCAGTACTTC,CASRSGTETQYF
.,.,TRBV4-1,TRBJ1-6,TGCGCCAGCAGCCAAGTCCTGAGGACGGCCCGGGAGTCACCCCTCCACTTT,CASSQVLRTARESPLHF
.,TRBD1,TRBV6-5,TRBJ1-4,TGTGCCAGCAGTAAGACAGGGGCTAGAGAAAAACTGTTTTTT,CASSKTGAREKLFF
.,TRBD1,TRBV10-3,TRBJ1-3,TGTGCCATCACTGCCGGGACAGACTCTGGAAACACCATATATTTT,CAITAGTDSGNTIYF
.,TRBD2,TRBV28,TRBJ2-7,TGTGCCACCAGTAATAGCGGGGGCTTCTACGAGCAGTACTTC,CATSNSGGFYEQYF
.,.,TRBV5-6,TRBJ1-2,TGTGCCAGCAGCGGGAGGAACTATGGCTACACCTTC,CASSGRNYGYTF
.,.,TRBV27,TRBJ1-3,TGTGCCAGCAGTTTACGGGGCTCTGGAAACACCATATATTTT,CASSLRGSGNTIYF
many,.,TRBV19,TRBJ1-4,TGTGCCAGCCACGGCCAGGCGAATCGAAAACTGTTTTTT,CASHGQANRKLFF
.,.,TRBV20-1,TRBJ1-3,TGCAGTGCTAGTGTGGGCAGCTCTGGAAACACCATATATTTT,CSASVGSSGNTIYF